This TCR beta chain was observed in a study of blood T cell dynamics during melanoma immunotherapy. This CDR3 spans 19 amino acids. V dropped 3 bases and J dropped 2 bases, with 24 bases sitting between them. DNA loading was fixed at 350 ng for all bulk PBMC samples. The method was immunoSEQ multiplex PCR; TCRdb's version includes in-frame clones alone and lacks a portion of them. In the table there are about 7,300 clones, about 80% of which are singletons. The time point here: week 3, after first cycle of checkpoint inhibitor. Samples come from before therapy and from week 3 after the first blockade cycle. No patient had earlier systemic cancer treatment, concurrent immunosuppressants, or another active cancer.

The sequenced sample was blood, obtained from a patient treated with checkpoint blockade. The chain joins TRBV23-1 to TRBJ2-3; D is possibly TRBD1 (5 bases). TRBV23-1 is assigned to the ORF class and has an uncertain function. This sequence originates from a human donor with melanoma. The CDR3 protein is CASSHPISWTPNYTDTQYF. The CDR3 coding sequence is TGCGCCAGCAGTCATCCTATCTCCTGGACACCAAACTACACAGATACGCAGTATTTT.